Below are 30 T cell receptor beta chains sequenced from a single sample in a study of cytomegalovirus exposure and HLA in healthy donors. TCRdb's table, derived via immunoSEQ multiplex PCR, lists solely in-frame clones and lacks some. The sample comprises 350,000 or so clones, roughly 88% of which are singletons, and around 0.84% rests with the top ten. The sequencing sample was made of PBMCs. These receptors originate from a woman aged 18-29 years in good health and CMV-seronegative.

The J gene is TRBJ2-5, the V gene TRBV7-2; D not resolved. The CDR3 covers 14 residues. Germline loops: CDR1 SGHTA, CDR2 FQGNSA. V dropped 3 bases and J dropped 2 bases, with 10 bases sitting between them. The CDR3 DNA sequence: TGTGCCAGCAGCTTTTGGCAGGAACAAGAGACCCAGTACTTC. The encoded protein is CASSFWQEQETQYF.

The chain combines TRBV2 with TRBJ2-7, with 7 bases fitting TRBD2. The CDR3 runs to 14 residues. Germline CDR1 and CDR2: SNHLY and FYNNEI. The V and J ends lost 3 bases and 2 bases, in that order; junction bases with no gene match: 4. The CDR3 DNA sequence: TGTGCCAGCAGTGAGGGAGGGCTGCCCTACGAGCAGTACTTC. Its translation is CASSEGGLPYEQYF. Complete variable domain (other parts from reference TRBV2 and TRBJ2-7): EPEVTQTPSHQVTQMGQEVILRCVPISNHLYFYWYRQILGQKVEFLVSFYNNEISEKSEIFDDQFSVERPDGSNFTLKIRSTKLEDSAMYFCASSEGGLPYEQYFGPGTRLTVT.

V and J are TRBV7-8 and TRBJ1-4, with no clear D. V lost 7 bases and J 7 bases, leaving 16 bases between the germline ends. Looked up from germline, CDR1 is SGHVS and CDR2 is FQNEAQ. The CDR3 extends over 14 amino acids. The DNA for the CDR3 is TGTGCCAGCAAAATTGACGGAGGGAGTGAAAAACTGTTTTTT. Encoded protein: CASKIDGGSEKLFF.

V gene TRBV9 combines with J gene TRBJ1-1; D ambiguous. V was pared by 7 bases and J by 1 base, with 8 bases between. Germline lookup yields CDR1 SGDLS and CDR2 YYNGEE. The CDR3 extends over 12 amino acids. The CDR3 loop is CASFPRNTEAFF. The CDR3 DNA reads as TGTGCCAGCTTTCCCAGGAACACTGAAGCTTTCTTT.

CDR3: CASSRRQSSYEQYF. The CDR3, as DNA: TGTGCCAGCAGTCGCCGACAGTCCTCCTACGAGCAGTACTTC. This chain connects TRBV6-5 to TRBJ2-7; possible D gene TRBD1, 5 bases. V was cut by 5 bases and J by 0 bases, with 11 bases left in between. Germline lookup yields CDR1 MNHEY and CDR2 SVGAGI. The CDR3 contains 14 residues.

This clone has just a few counts. This chain joins TRBV28 and TRBJ2-7, with D possibly being TRBD2 (6 bases). The V gene lost 7 bases and the J gene lost 2 bases, with 12 bases spanning the gap. In germline, CDR1 is MDHEN, CDR2 SYDVKM. The CDR3 contains 13 residues. The DNA of the CDR3 is TGTGCCAGCACTGGCGGGGCGACCTACGAGCAGTACTTC. It specifies CASTGGATYEQYF.

This chain uses TRBV13 with TRBJ2-1, with unresolved D. The V gene lost 5 bases and the J gene lost 6 bases, with 14 bases spanning the gap. CDR3 size: 14 residues. Germline V gene lookup returns CDR1 PRHDT and CDR2 FYEKMQ (reference sequence). Written as DNA, the CDR3 is TGTGCCAGCAGCCCAAACCCGAGTAGCAATGAGCAGTTCTTC. This gives the protein CASSPNPSSNEQFF.

The chain has TRBV10-3 and TRBJ2-1; 8 bases are shared with TRBD2. Unmatched junction bases numbered 9, after V lost 10 bases and J lost 7 bases. Germline-derived CDR1 and CDR2 are ENHRY and SYGVKD. The CDR3 loop spans 13 amino acids. The CDR3: CATIQAGDNEQFF. Here the CDR3 DNA reads TGTGCCACCATCCAAGCGGGAGATAATGAGCAGTTCTTC.

The rearrangement joins TRBV6-5 to TRBJ2-3; D is uncertain. Germline loops: CDR1 MNHEY, CDR2 SVGAGI. Trimming removed 4 bases from V and 6 bases from J, with 14 bases in between. The CDR3 has 14 residues. In DNA form, the CDR3 reads TGTGCCAGCAGTTCGTCCTCCAACGGGGATACGCAGTATTTT. Translating gives CASSSSSNGDTQYF.

Only one count was recorded for this clone. The chain uses TRBV5-1 and TRBJ1-2; D is unresolved. The CDR3 covers 12 residues. Between the trimmed V and J ends, which lost 0 bases and 4 bases, there was a span of 4 bases. The germline V gene encodes CDR1 SGHRS and CDR2 YFSETQ. CDR3 bases: TGCGCCAGCAGCTTGGACAGCTATGGCTACACCTTC. It specifies CASSLDSYGYTF.

The chain is built from TRBV9 and TRBJ2-7; 9 bases match TRBD1. This CDR3 is built from 20 residues. Trimming at V came to 4 bases and at J to 2 bases, leaving 22 bases not matched to a gene. Germline V gene sequence: CDR1 SGDLS, CDR2 YYNGEE. Here the CDR3 reads CASSSPLGGQGFGAPYEQYF. CDR3 sequence (DNA): TGTGCCAGCAGCTCCCCGTTGGGGGGACAGGGTTTTGGGGCCCCCTACGAGCAGTACTTC.

V is TRBV4-1 and J is TRBJ1-2; TRBD1 agrees at 7 bases. CDR3 length: 15 residues. J lost 8 bases, V lost 3 bases, and 12 bases had no gene match. Germline V gene lookup returns CDR1 MGHRA and CDR2 YSYEKL. The CDR3 protein is CASSHPAGQERGYTF. CDR3 DNA: TGCGCCAGCAGCCACCCAGCCGGACAGGAGAGGGGCTACACCTTC.

The table lists this clone with a few counts. The chain employs TRBV2 and TRBJ2-2, with unresolved D. Trimming pared 10 bases from V and 5 bases from J, leaving 11 bases between. In germline, CDR1 is SNHLY, CDR2 FYNNEI. CDR3 length equals 12 residues. In DNA form, the CDR3 reads TGTGCCACCTATCTACCAACCGGGGAGCTGTTTTTT. This translates into CATYLPTGELFF.

The chain has TRBV5-6 and TRBJ2-7; TRBD2 agrees at 9 bases. Germline values: CDR1 SGHDT, CDR2 YYEEEE. The CDR3 covers 17 residues. The V gene end was trimmed by 3 bases and the J gene end by 0 bases; junction bases not matched to a gene: 10. The chain's CDR3 is CASSSPLVAGVSYEQYF. The CDR3 DNA follows: TGTGCCAGCAGCTCCCCCCTAGTAGCGGGGGTCTCCTACGAGCAGTACTTC.

The chain uses TRBV19 and TRBJ2-1; the match to TRBD2 covers 9 bases. Germline CDR1 and CDR2: LNHDA and SQIVND (reference sequence). The V and J ends lost 5 bases and 3 bases, in that order; junction bases with no gene match: 5. This CDR3 spans 15 amino acids. The CDR3 DNA reads TGTGCCAGTAGTGGTAGCGGGAGTTACTACAATGAGCAGTTCTTC. It translates to CASSGSGSYYNEQFF.

This clone was detected a few times. The CDR3 sequence is CASSLLAGAGEQYF. The CDR3 nucleotides read TGCGCCAGCAGCTTGCTAGCGGGAGCGGGAGAGCAGTACTTC. The J gene is TRBJ2-7, the V gene TRBV4-3; 10 bases are shared with TRBD2. The germline V gene has CDR1 LGHNA and CDR2 YSLEER. The CDR3 has 14 amino acids. Losses at the gene ends were 5 bases for V and 7 bases for J; bases not matched to a gene: 8.

A remark on this clone: This sample includes further DNA sequences coding for the same CDR3. The chain links TRBV5-1 to TRBJ2-7, with a weak D call TRBD1 (6 bases). The CDR3 has 13 residues. CDR1 is SGHRS and CDR2 is YFSETQ in the germline V gene. Trimming removed 0 bases from V and 2 bases from J, with 6 bases in between. CDR3 residues: CASSLDRAYEQYF. The DNA of the CDR3 is TGCGCCAGCAGCTTGGACAGGGCCTACGAGCAGTACTTC.

This chain connects TRBV5-1 to TRBJ1-1; D is perhaps TRBD1 (6 bases). V was clipped by 2 bases and J by 5 bases, with 16 bases between them. CDR1 SGHRS and CDR2 YFSETQ come from the germline V gene. This CDR3 spans 15 amino acids. The CDR3, as DNA: TGCGCCAGCAGCTTCCAACCACAGGGTTGGACTGAAGCTTTCTTT. Encoded protein: CASSFQPQGWTEAFF.

This rearrangement joins TRBV15 to TRBJ1-1, with D unresolved. V lost 7 bases and J lost 1, with 22 bases in between. CDR3 size: 17 residues. Germline values: CDR1 LNHNV, CDR2 YYDKDF (reference sequence). This chain's CDR3 is CATTIGEAPGGNTEAFF. As DNA, the CDR3 is TGTGCCACCACCATCGGGGAGGCCCCGGGAGGGAACACTGAAGCTTTCTTT.

V is TRBV30 and J is TRBJ1-2; D remains unclear. There are 13 residues in the CDR3. The V end lost 3 bases, the J end lost 4 bases, and 12 bases lay between the germline ends. Germline CDR1 is GTSNPN and CDR2 is SVGIG (reference sequence). The CDR3 loop reads CAWRGPSLYGYTF. CDR3 in DNA: TGTGCCTGGAGGGGCCCGTCACTCTATGGCTACACCTTC.

The rearrangement links TRBV5-6 to TRBJ2-1; 9 nucleotides line up with TRBD1. Germline trimming cut 4 bases from V and 11 bases from J; bases unmatched to any gene: 4. This CDR3 spans 12 amino acids. The germline V gene has CDR1 SGHDT and CDR2 YYEEEE. The CDR3 region is CASSPGTGKQFF. CDR3 nucleotide sequence: TGTGCCAGCAGCCCCGGGACAGGGAAGCAGTTCTTC. Full variable domain (rest looked up from reference TRBV5-6 and TRBJ2-1): DAGVTQSPTHLIKTRGQQVTLRCSPKSGHDTVSWYQQALGQGPQFIFQYYEEEERQRGNFPDRFSGHQFPNYSSELNVNALLLGDSALYLCASSPGTGKQFFGPGTRLTVL.

The chain carries TRBV28 and TRBJ2-2, with a tentative D call TRBD2 (6 bases). This CDR3 has 15 amino acids. Germline V lookup: CDR1 MDHEN, CDR2 SYDVKM. Trimming pared 5 bases from V and 7 bases from J, leaving 17 bases between. As DNA, the CDR3 is TGTGCCAGCAGTCTCCCTTGGAGGGCGAACGGGGAGCTGTTTTTT. Translation gives CASSLPWRANGELFF.

The chain recombines TRBV4-3 with TRBJ1-4; no clear D gene. The CDR3 sequence is 14 residues long. V lost 0 bases to trimming and J lost 13 bases, with 15 bases between them. In germline, CDR1 is LGHNA, CDR2 YSLEER. CDR3 nucleotides: TGCGCCAGCAGCCAAGATGACGCGGCCCCTTCACTGTTTTTT. Translated, it gives CASSQDDAAPSLFF.

CDR3 DNA: TGTGCCAGCAAAGGGGCCCCTGGGGGGCGGGAGGGCCTCAATGAGCAGTTCTTC. Encoded protein: CASKGAPGGREGLNEQFF. The V call is TRBV27, the J call TRBJ2-1; TRBD2 agrees at 9 bases. The CDR3 loop spans 18 amino acids. Germline V gives CDR1 MNHEY, CDR2 SMNVEV (reference sequence). With 7 bases clipped from V and 6 bases from J, the junction kept 19 bases outside the gene matches.

V is TRBV7-9 and J is TRBJ1-5, with 9 bases fitting TRBD1. The CDR3 is made up of 15 amino acids. Germline V gene data show CDR1 as SEHNR and CDR2 as FQNEAQ (reference sequence). The junction had 8 bases not matched to a gene; V was cut back by 5 bases and J by 6 bases. CDR3 in amino acids: CASSAGTGLSQPQHF. In DNA form, the CDR3 reads TGTGCCAGCAGCGCCGGGACAGGGTTAAGTCAGCCCCAGCATTTT.

The J gene is TRBJ1-5, the V gene TRBV6-5, with D uncertain. The V end lost 3 bases, the J end lost 3 bases, and 9 bases lay between the germline ends. The CDR3 sequence is 14 residues long. The germline gives CDR1 MNHEY, CDR2 SVGAGI. In DNA form, the CDR3 reads TGTGCCAGCAGTTATGAGGGTCCCAATCAGCCCCAGCATTTT. This sequence encodes CASSYEGPNQPQHF.

The rearrangement joins TRBV27 to TRBJ2-7; 7 nucleotides line up with TRBD2. The CDR3 loop spans 15 amino acids. J was trimmed by 2 bases and V by 4 bases; bases with no gene match: 8. In germline, CDR1 is MNHEY, CDR2 SMNVEV (reference sequence). For the CDR3, the DNA is TGTGCCAGCAGTTCCCGGGGTAGCGGGCCCTACGAGCAGTACTTC. Protein sequence: CASSSRGSGPYEQYF.

This clone has only one observation. V is TRBV5-6 and J is TRBJ2-1; TRBD2 might be the D (5 bases). Germline CDR1 reads SGHDT; CDR2 reads YYEEEE. Between the trimmed V and J ends, which lost 2 bases and 2 bases, there was a span of 14 bases. The CDR3 length is 16 residues. CDR3 nucleotides: TGTGCCAGCAGCTTTATCGGCGGACTTACCTACAATGAGCAGTTCTTC. Its protein product is CASSFIGGLTYNEQFF.

The CDR3 region has the DNA TGTGCCAGCAGCTTTTCTCCCTTAGATGAGCAGTTCTTC. Amino acid sequence: CASSFSPLDEQFF. This chain connects TRBV27 to TRBJ2-1; no reliable D call. CDR1 is MNHEY, CDR2 SMNVEV, per germline (reference sequence). Trimming shortened V by 6 bases and J by 8 bases, and 14 bases separated the two germline ends. The CDR3 totals 13 residues.

This chain joins TRBV6-5 and TRBJ2-7, with 11 bases matching TRBD2. With 6 bases clipped from V and 0 bases from J, the junction kept 4 bases outside the gene matches. This CDR3 has 15 amino acids. Germline V lookup: CDR1 MNHEY, CDR2 SVGAGI. The CDR3 DNA follows: TGTGCCAGCAGAACGGGACTAGCGGACTCCTACGAGCAGTACTTC. Translation gives CASRTGLADSYEQYF.